This TCR beta chain is drawn from a study of cytomegalovirus exposure and HLA in healthy donors. Study overall: There were a few hundred genotyped donors. Of these, 75% to 90% fell in the genetic ancestry cluster associated with self-reported Caucasian donors. Study findings and constraints: As was reported, the HLA-A and HLA-B alleles of most subjects were accurately predicted from TCR beta sequences.

This CDR3 is 15 amino acids long. V shed 7 bases and J shed 0 bases, with 15 bases lying between them. CDR1 and CDR2 from the germline V gene are MDHEN and SYDVKM. Regarding this clone: The antigen is not known.

The PCR ran on 60 Vbeta and 13 Jbeta primers. The table came from immunoSEQ multiplex PCR; TCRdb's copy has only in-frame clones and leaves some out. The sample table includes some 130,000 clones. Sample: PBMCs. The chain employs TRBV28 and TRBJ1-1; a weak D match, TRBD1 (5 bases). The receptor was derived from a woman aged 40 to 50 in good health and CMV-seropositive. The CDR3 region has the DNA TGTGCCAGCACGGGGGGTAGCTTTATGAACACTGAAGCTTTCTTT. Its translation is CASTGGSFMNTEAFF.